Described below is a single TCR beta chain sequence and its context. It has no known antigen specificity. The input lacks base qualities; no much larger clone sits a single base away. The sample comes from a study of T cell changes during pregnancy in multiple sclerosis (dated by TCRdb to the late 2010s). Study-wide context: The study looked at changes in the T cell repertoire across pregnancy in women with multiple sclerosis.

Sequences MDHEN (CDR1) and SYDVKM (CDR2) are obtained from the germline V gene. Including cysteine and phenylalanine, the CDR3 has 17 amino acids. The only DNA kept is the CDR3, 51 bases in frame from the first base. V trim: 5 bases; J trim: 0 bases; unmatched bases: 6. Libraries were made using the immunoSEQ multiplex PCR assay. TCRdb provides this immuneACCESS table in a form limited to in-frame rearrangements. Some clones are lacking; in checked studies, under half of them reflect an unresolved V gene, and why the rest are absent is not known. In all, the sample holds tens of thousands of clones, and more than 90% of those were seen once. In total, the top ten clones hold around 2% of the sample.

This clonotype was sampled from a female donor with multiple sclerosis, enrolled in a pregnancy study. The chain is encoded by TRBV28 joined to TRBJ2-1, and 11 junction bases match TRBD2. The material sequenced was peripheral blood, taken in the second trimester of pregnancy. The CDR3 has the sequence CASSPRTSGSSYNEQFF. The DNA reads as follows: TGTGCCAGCAGTCCCCGGACTAGCGGGTCCTCCTACAATGAGCAGTTCTTC.